This T cell receptor (beta chain) derives from a study of tumor-infiltrating lymphocytes in primary liver carcinoma (dated by TCRdb to 2016 to 2017). For context, the study as a whole: Hepatocellular carcinoma (four) or combined HCC and intrahepatic cholangiocarcinoma (one) was present in the five patients, who were three men and two women aged 30 to 69 years. The five patients had tumors of stage T1-T3 N0M0, with maximum diameters ranging from about 4 to 11 cm. Each sample produced about 3.5 to 8 million productive TCRbeta reads, and read depth showed no significant difference between tissue types. To link TCRbeta repertoire diversity to the local molecular phenotype, the approximately 24 tumor region samples were profiled with Agilent mRNA microarrays. The study combined TCRbeta repertoire sequencing, expression microarrays and whole-exome sequencing across five regions of each liver tumor, with adjacent normal tissue and blood. A total of some 35 specimens from 5 patients underwent TCRbeta repertoire sequencing, comprising around 25 tumor regions, 5 adjacent noncancerous liver tissues and 5 peripheral blood samples. Technical replicate repertoires showed high reproducibility, with mean shared-clone rates around 0.91 and correlation coefficients above 0.95.

From a lookup of the germline V gene, CDR1 and CDR2 are KGHSH and LQKENI. Trimming takes 3 bases off V and 2 bases off J; junction bases not matched to a gene: 9. Including the terminal cysteine and phenylalanine, the CDR3 comprises 16 residues. Solely the CDR3 DNA is kept, with 48 bases framed from the first base. Beyond this particular receptor, the publication reports: Only a few patients were included in the study, and the authors note that the findings should be validated in a larger study. Only the TCR beta chain was sequenced, so true repertoire diversity is likely underestimated because unpaired alpha chains were not captured. Because the samples were bulk and unsorted, CD4+ and CD8+ T cell repertoires could not be compared. Just about 7.5-24% of top clones turned up in all five regions of a tumor, which suggests spatial heterogeneity among tumor-infiltrating T cells. Repertoire overlap was higher between tumor regions (mean about 35%) than tumor-adjacent (approximately 17%) or tumor-blood (14%) pairs, consistent with antigen-driven expansion. The top 250 clones made up a significantly larger repertoire fraction in tumors than in blood (p = 0.039).

Without any cell sorting, total RNA and DNA were extracted together from about 20-30 mg of bulk tissue using the AllPrep DNA/RNA mini kit. About five patients with histopathologically diagnosed primary liver carcinoma underwent surgical resection in China between late 2015 and 2016. At the time of sampling, the patients were treatment-naive and had chronic HBV infection. Each tumor was sampled at five spatially separated regions: the superior, inferior, left-lateral and right-lateral poles and the tumor centre. Histological examination found more than 80% viable tumor cells in every tumor sample. Each fresh piece of tumor and adjacent tissue was cut in two, with one half stored in RNAlater at -80 degrees C and the other half sent for histology. A constant-region primer and ProtoScript II reverse transcriptase were used to reverse-transcribe TCRbeta-specific cDNA from around 530 ng total RNA. TCRbeta libraries were built with three nested multiplex PCR rounds, a slightly modified ARM-PCR procedure. Each of the first two PCR rounds ran for approximately 10 cycles using multiplex TRBV1-TRBV30 forward primers together with a Cbeta reverse primer. Sample barcodes and Illumina adapters were added in a final 25-cycle PCR with Deep VentR polymerase. Before sequencing, amplicons between 200 and 500 bp were purified from gel using a QIAquick gel extraction kit. An Illumina HiSeq 2500 was used to sequence the TCRbeta amplicons, generating 250-bp paired-end reads. In the paper's pipeline: To recover full CDR3 sequences, reads were quality-trimmed using Trimmomatic v0.33 and paired reads were then merged using FLASH v1.2.11. V, D and J germline segments were assigned to the rearranged TCRbeta sequences using MiGEC v1.2.1b. Clonotype statistics and Shannon-Wiener diversity indices were calculated with VDJtools v1.0.0. To cut down on sampling bias, every analysis after diversity analysis relied on just the 250 most abundant clonotypes from each sample. The public reads were quality trimmed at Q25 with fastp and then assembled into clones with MiXCR by TCRdb, keeping productive beta chains. Identical CDR3 protein sequences are pooled into one entry, listed with their most common genes and DNA. TCRdb, not the original authors, processed these V and J calls. The sample table shows 100,000 to 150,000 distinct CDR3 sequences, and less than 80% are seen once. Of the sample, around 8.5% is held by the ten largest clones.

Turning to this clonotype: It has no known antigen specificity. This may stem from a read error, because a much larger clone lies one nucleotide away.

This chain joins TRBV18 to TRBJ2-5, with 7 bases in between that match TRBD1. Sequencing was done on a sample of liver tumor tissue from sampling region 1. The meaning of the sample's cell subset or site label: tumor region T1, superior pole. The clonotype was recovered from an older woman with primary liver carcinoma and hepatitis B virus infection. Read as DNA, the sequence is TGTGCCAGCTCACCGTGGACAGGAGCAGCTCAAGAGACCCAGTACTTC. Its amino acids are CASSPWTGAAQETQYF. Reference TRBV18 and TRBJ2-5 genes cover what lies past the CDR3, so the full variable domain is NAGVMQNPRHLVRRRGQEARLRCSPMKGHSHVYWYRQLPEEGLKFMVYLQKENIIDESGMPKERFSAEFPKEGPSILRIQQVVRGDSAAYFCASSPWTGAAQETQYFGPGTRLLVL.